The source of this T cell receptor beta chain is a study of cytomegalovirus exposure and HLA in healthy donors (TCRdb year 2017). As for the study more broadly: In an earlier analysis of some 550 of the donors, under 300 Gb of sequence data and about 110 million unique TCR beta sequences from 180 million or so T cells were reported. All discovery cohort repertoires had been generated on a single sequencing platform. Rather than using new phenotypic data, the later analysis identified candidate immune exposures from TCR beta sequences and from how often those sequences occurred across donors. Genome-wide SNP genotypes for about 65% of the 666 donors were used in a later genetic analysis, which treated that subset as a discovery cohort. The aim of the study was to test whether cataloging public T cell receptors could identify signatures of past pathogen exposure. Donor age, sex, ethnicity and CMV serostatus were collected together with the repertoire data. An earlier analysis of about 620 of the donors applied high-throughput TCR beta sequencing to assess whether each TCR beta V gene segment acted as functional or pseudogenic. The number of typed donors differed by locus: about 620-640 for A, B, C, DRB1 and DQB1; approximately 540 for DQA1; roughly 600 for DPA1; and roughly 470 for DPB1. Besides the first cohort of 666 subjects, a separate validation cohort made up of over 100 different subjects was used. About 300 gigabases of sequencing data and approximately 93 million unique TCR sequences were included in an early release covering around 650 HLA-typed donors. To study patterns of TCR occurrence, a later analysis re-analyzed previously published TCR beta repertoires from around 670 donors and added high-resolution HLA genotyping. HLA typing covered class I and class II loci at four-digit resolution. The study profiled the T cell repertoires of under 850 subjects by immunosequencing and related them to cytomegalovirus serostatus. Five DR-DQ haplotypes were treated as single units for association and clustering because of strong linkage in the cohort. To predict cytomegalovirus infection status, the study brought together high-throughput TCR immunosequencing, statistical association of individual TCRs with disease status, and machine learning. Among the roughly 400 genotyped donors, roughly 80% belonged to the genetic ancestry cluster associated with self-reported Caucasian donors. Among about 360 genotyped donors of the cohort, an average of approximately 250,000 unique TCR beta nucleotide sequences were sequenced per donor, approximately 20% of them non-productive. General findings and caveats noted by the study authors: Across donors, most TCR sequences were observed very rarely, whereas some public TCRs were present in many individuals. Roughly uniform sequencing depth across donors was assumed in presence/absence analyses, although this assumption may not hold. According to a later analysis, most CMV-associated TCR beta chains appeared to be HLA-restricted, and the HLA associations seemed to be driven largely by CMV exposure. Assigning TCR associations to individual alleles was difficult when HLA alleles, especially DR and DQ, strongly co-occurred. A group of highly shared sequence variants was considered likely to be a technical artifact of the sequencing pipeline. According to a later genetic analysis, donors in an Asian-associated ancestry cluster had fewer N-insertions in productive TCRs than the approximately 610-donor mean. At a false discovery rate of 0.05, a later analysis linked approximately 18,000 TCR beta sequences to specific HLA alleles. According to a later analysis, TCR association rates differed among HLA loci, with DRB1 alleles showing the most associated TCRs and HLA-C alleles showing the fewest. In a later analysis, several top co-occurrence clusters were reported to appear linked to parvovirus B19, influenza, CMV and Epstein-Barr virus. The authors suggested that the approach could potentially be generalized to other disease states and immunological phenotypes. A few of the identified cytomegalovirus-associated TCR beta chains were confirmed in vitro to be specific for cytomegalovirus antigens. A further reported finding was that TCR beta sequences accurately predicted the HLA-A and HLA-B alleles for most subjects in the first cohort. Because the 87-base-pair reads could not distinguish some IMGT-functional V segments, including TRBV6-2 and TRBV6-3, those segments were excluded. CMV serostatus was the only immune exposure information available for the cohort. Linkage disequilibrium might explain the correlated functional status among segregating V segments, but an unknown experimental factor could not be excluded. Because HLA typing was unavailable for some donors at each locus, only the typed subset was used in association tests. The classifier was reported to diagnose cytomegalovirus status with high specificity and sensitivity in both the original and validation cohorts. In a later analysis, HLA-associated TCR beta chains were found to be more clonally expanded and to have lower generation probabilities than equally common non-associated chains. In an earlier analysis of several hundred of the donors, most TCR beta V segments were observed in productive rearrangements about 87% or about 30% of the time, broadly matching IMGT annotations. The study gave a list of more than 150 TCR beta chains associated with cytomegalovirus. In a later genetic analysis, a missense DCLRE1C variant was associated with V-gene and J-gene trimming of TCR beta chains, and the association was replicated in an independent cohort. In this cohort, only TCR beta chains were sequenced, and detectable features were limited by the absence of alpha or paired-chain data. The earlier analysis of fewer than 750 of the donors excluded over 15 rarely observed V segments, including chromosome 9 orphons, because counts were too low.

The cohort was made up of approximately 700 healthy bone marrow donors. All cohort members were sampled while nominally healthy, although unrecorded immune exposures were likely present. The donor tested CMV seropositive, placing the donor among the 290 or so seropositive members of the cohort. A peripheral blood sample was collected from each donor, and TCR beta sequencing was performed on peripheral blood mononuclear cells. Genomic DNA was extracted from the blood cell samples with the Qiagen DNeasy Blood Extraction Kit. For this clone: What this receptor recognizes is not known. No base qualities exist here, and no much larger clone lies one base off it.

Receptor libraries were prepared by the immunoSEQ multiplex PCR assay. The multiplex PCR relied on a mix of 60 forward primers for TCR Vbeta segments and 13 reverse primers for TCR Jbeta segments. A multiplex PCR assay on genomic DNA amplified the CDR3 region of rearranged TCR beta genes. The Illumina HiSeq System was used to sequence the amplified TCR beta libraries as 87-base-pair reads. For the original study's pipeline: A later analysis tallied roughly 80 million unique TCR beta chains across the approximately 670 repertoires, and around 12 million of those chains were shared by two or more donors. Raw reads were error-corrected and collapsed into unique sequences with a nearest-neighbor algorithm that merged closely related sequences to remove PCR and sequencing errors. V, D and J gene segments were assigned by aligning CDR3 sequences to IMGT reference sequences. For a sequence to be retained, a match of at least six nucleotides to both a V gene segment and a J gene segment was required. Rearrangements were called productive when the CDR3 lacked stop codons and stayed in frame with V and J; all others were non-productive. CDR3 was defined according to IMGT convention as the region running from the second conserved V-encoded cysteine to the conserved J-encoded phenylalanine. The earlier analysis of more than 450 of the donors excluded sequences that lacked an unambiguous match to a single V gene segment. An earlier analysis of about 600 of the donors called V segments functional above 56.7% productive rearrangements and segregating when the between-donor standard deviation exceeded 5%. A statistical classification framework was built for diagnosing cytomegalovirus status from the catalog of TCR beta chain sequences. A later analysis assigned V and J genes by comparing TCR nucleotide sequences with IMGT/GENE-DB human TR gene sequences. Using the TCRdist pipeline, a later analysis assigned CDR3 sequences along with most-parsimonious VDJ recombination scenarios. A later analysis defined each TCR beta chain by its CDR3 amino acid sequence plus V-gene family, and excluded reads lacking a unique V-gene family. In a later analysis, some 600 highly shared, low-generation-probability nucleotide sequences were removed to address suspected cross-contamination and a sequencing artifact. For each public chain, a later analysis derived a clonal expansion index from normalized ranks of inferred template counts within each repertoire. In a later analysis, generation probabilities were computed with a VDJ recombination model fitted to out-of-frame rearrangements, and the resulting probabilities were checked against IGoR. In a later analysis, TCR-TCR, TCR-HLA and TCR-CMV co-occurrence was scored with hypergeometric tests, and a repertoire-size bias correction was applied to TCR pairs. To estimate false discovery rates, a later analysis permuted the HLA or CMV assignments 20 times. A later analysis grouped co-occurring TCRs with DBSCAN, adding TCRdist sequence similarity when clustering within HLA-allele-positive subsets. Repertoires with fewer than 30,000 or more than 120,000 public chains were left out of co-occurrence clustering, as were about 5 repertoires with anomalous nucleotide sharing. Drawn from immuneACCESS, this table holds only the in-frame rearrangements with V and J called that TCRdb kept. Clones are partly lost; checked studies trace under half to an unresolved V gene and leave the rest unexplained. For V, J and clone size, that table is used; D and trimming come from the DNA. This sample has 100,000 to 150,000 clones in its table, and approximately 72% of those were observed once. Approximately 9.1% of the sample rests with the top ten.

Trimming costs V 8 bases and J 1 base, and their ends lie 18 bases apart. From its cysteine to its phenylalanine, the CDR3 spans 16 amino acids. CDR3 DNA is the only sequence kept; it has 48 bases, read in frame from the first base. Per the germline V gene, SGHVS is the CDR1 and FNYEAQ is the CDR2. Recombination linked TRBV7-6 to TRBJ1-5; the D gene is perhaps TRBD1, on 6 matching bases. The source is a woman between 50 and 59 years old in good health and CMV-seropositive. The sample was PBMCs. CDR3 loop: CASGTGGPYSNQPQHF. The DNA is as follows: TGTGCCAGCGGGACCGGGGGGCCCTACAGCAATCAGCCCCAGCATTTT.